The 8 T cell receptor beta chains below come from one sample, sequenced in a study of cytomegalovirus exposure and HLA in healthy donors. A multiplex PCR was run with 60 Vbeta primers and 13 Jbeta primers. Sequenced by immunoSEQ multiplex PCR; TCRdb stores in-frame clones only, minus some. The data contain approximately 160,000 clones, about 85% of them singletons. Input material: PBMCs. These receptor sequences come from a woman between 45 and 65 years old in good health and CMV-seropositive.

The V and J genes are TRBV5-1 and TRBJ2-5; a possible D gene is TRBD2 (6 bases). This CDR3 is 16 amino acids long. Germline V gives CDR1 SGHRS, CDR2 YFSETQ. Deletions cut 4 bases from V and 3 bases from J, with 19 bases between. The DNA for the CDR3 is TGCGCCAGCAGCGAGGTAGGGAGGTTGTGGAAAGAGACCCAGTACTTC. Protein: CASSEVGRLWKETQYF.

The chain combines TRBV7-3 with TRBJ1-3; 7 nucleotides agree with TRBD1. Germline lookup yields CDR1 SGHTA and CDR2 FQGTGA. The CDR3 loop spans 16 amino acids. After removal of 5 bases from V and 2 bases from J, the junction contained 9 bases not matched to a gene. The CDR3 nucleotides are TGTGCCAGCAGCGCACAGGGGAGAGGCGCTGGAAACACCATATATTTT. This sequence encodes CASSAQGRGAGNTIYF. The whole variable domain, remainder taken from reference TRBV7-3 and TRBJ1-3, is GAGVSQTPSNKVTEKGKYVELRCDPISGHTALYWYRQSLGQGPEFLIYFQGTGAADDSGLPNDRFFAVRPEGSVSTLKIQRTERGDSAVYLCASSAQGRGAGNTIYFGEGSWLTVV.

This clone occurred a few times. The rearrangement links TRBV29-1 to TRBJ2-1; TRBD1 is a possible D gene (6 bases). The CDR3 extends over 12 amino acids. CDR1 is SQVTM, CDR2 ANQGSEA, per germline. With 7 bases removed from V and 4 bases from J, the gap between germline ends came to 11 bases. The CDR3 here is CSAHREYNEQFF. The DNA for the CDR3 is TGCAGCGCACACAGGGAATACAATGAGCAGTTCTTC.

The chain combines TRBV6-5 with TRBJ2-6; D may be TRBD1 (6 bases). Per the germline V gene, CDR1 is MNHEY and CDR2 is SVGAGI. The germline V and J ends were trimmed by 5 bases and 0 bases, with 8 bases remaining between them. The CDR3 consists of 15 residues. The CDR3 loop is CASSKDSSGANVLTF. In DNA, the CDR3 is TGTGCCAGCAGTAAGGACAGCTCTGGGGCCAACGTCCTGACTTTC.

The rearrangement joins TRBV18 to TRBJ2-4; D possibly corresponds to TRBD1 (6 bases). This CDR3 spans 13 amino acids. V was shortened by 3 bases and J by 7 bases, with 10 bases between the two germline ends. The germline CDR1 and CDR2 sequences are KGHSH and LQKENI. CDR3 sequence (DNA): TGTGCCAGCTCACCGGGACAAAGGAACATTCAGTACTTC. This gives the protein CASSPGQRNIQYF.

The chain recombines TRBV18 with TRBJ1-1, with TRBD1 matching over 7 bases. V shed 6 bases and J 7 bases; nucleotides not matched to a gene: 5. Germline V CDR1 and CDR2: KGHSH, LQKENI. The CDR3 extends over 12 amino acids. The CDR3 loop reads CASSLAGGEAFF. The CDR3 DNA reads as TGTGCCAGCTCCCTCGCAGGGGGTGAAGCTTTCTTT.

This sequence joins TRBV5-1 and TRBJ2-6; TRBD1 matches 12 bases. The CDR3 covers 18 residues. CDR1 and CDR2 (germline): SGHRS, YFSETQ. Unmatched junction bases numbered 2, after V lost 0 bases and J lost 1 base. In DNA, the CDR3 is TGCGCCAGCAGCTTGGGGGGACAGGGGGCGTCTGGGGCCAACGTCCTGACTTTC. It yields the protein CASSLGGQGASGANVLTF.

The chain employs TRBV10-1 and TRBJ1-1; D is ambiguous. The CDR3 has 14 amino acids. Trimming took off 2 bases at V and 1 base at J, with 8 bases between the two ends. The germline V gene has CDR1 WNHNN and CDR2 SYGVQD (reference sequence). DNA for the CDR3: TGCGCCAGCAGTGAGGGAGTTCCGAACACTGAAGCTTTCTTT. Protein sequence: CASSEGVPNTEAFF.